The clone carrying this T cell receptor beta chain came up many times. The record originates from a study of human T cells and chemical hapten exposure. This sample's time point: pre-sensitization, week 0. Treatment reported: therapeutic diphenylcyclopropenone sensitization with weekly scalp DPC. Germline assignment: CDR1 DFQATT and CDR2 SNEGSKA (reference sequence). The CDR3 spans 14 residues. V was pared by 1 base and J by 6 bases, with 14 bases between. TCRdb reanalysed the RACE reads using MiXCR and keeps one entry per CDR3 protein. The profile covers a few hundred thousand distinct CDR3 sequences, with about 5.4% appearing a single time and around 8% taken by the ten largest.

The receptor was isolated from a woman between 18 and 29 years old with alopecia areata. Some clones in this sample may be carry-over from other donors' samples. This specimen was whole blood, taken in connection with sensitization to the hapten diphenylcyclopropenone (DPC). The chain employs TRBV20-1 and TRBJ2-3; weak D call: TRBD2 (6 bases). This CDR3 is CSARVSGRTDTQYF. DNA for the CDR3: TGCAGTGCTAGAGTTAGCGGACGTACCGATACGCAGTATTTT.